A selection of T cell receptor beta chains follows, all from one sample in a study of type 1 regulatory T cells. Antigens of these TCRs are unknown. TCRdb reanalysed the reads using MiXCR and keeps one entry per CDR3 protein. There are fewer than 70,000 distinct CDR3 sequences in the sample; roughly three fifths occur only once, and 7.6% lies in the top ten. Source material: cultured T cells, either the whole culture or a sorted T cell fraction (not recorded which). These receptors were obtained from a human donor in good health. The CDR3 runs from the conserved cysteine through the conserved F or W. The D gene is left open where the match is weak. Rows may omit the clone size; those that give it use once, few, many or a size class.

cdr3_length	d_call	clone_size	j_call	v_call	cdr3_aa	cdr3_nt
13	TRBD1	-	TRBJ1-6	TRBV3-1	CASSQGTGMTLHF	TGTGCCAGCAGCCAAGGGACAGGGATGACCCTCCACTTT
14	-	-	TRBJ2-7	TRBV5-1	CASSLLEPGLEQYF	TGCGCCAGCAGCTTGTTGGAGCCGGGACTCGAGCAGTACTTC
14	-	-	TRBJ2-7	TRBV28	CASQDVEGAYEQDF	TGTGCCAGCCAAGACGTCGAGGGTGCCTACGAGCAGGACTTC
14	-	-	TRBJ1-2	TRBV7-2	CASSLQGRIYGYTF	TGTGCCAGCAGCTTACAGGGCCGAATCTATGGCTACACCTTC
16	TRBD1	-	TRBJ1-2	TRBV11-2	CASSPFPGGAGYGYTF	TGTGCCAGCAGCCCATTCCCAGGGGGCGCCGGCTATGGCTACACCTTC
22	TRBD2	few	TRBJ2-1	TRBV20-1	CSAPPSLFARLAGGISYNEQFF	TGCAGTGCCCCGCCCTCTCTCTTCGCTCGGCTAGCGGGAGGCATCTCCTACAATGAGCAGTTCTTC
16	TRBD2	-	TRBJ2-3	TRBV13	CASSLEVAGGTDTQYF	TGTGCCAGCAGCTTAGAAGTAGCGGGGGGCACAGATACGCAGTATTTT
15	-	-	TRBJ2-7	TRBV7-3	CASSRTAATIYEQYF	TGTGCCAGCAGCAGGACAGCCGCCACCATTTACGAGCAGTACTTC
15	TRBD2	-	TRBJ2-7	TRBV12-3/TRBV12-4	CASSLGSGRFYEQYF	TGTGCCAGCAGTTTAGGTAGCGGGAGGTTCTACGAGCAGTACTTC
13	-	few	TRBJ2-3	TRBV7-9	CASSPRGPDTQYF	TGTGCCAGCAGCCCCCGCGGCCCCGATACGCAGTATTTT
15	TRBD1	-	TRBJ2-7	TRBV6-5	CASSPPTTGGYEQYF	TGTGCCAGCAGTCCACCCACGACAGGGGGCTACGAGCAGTACTTC
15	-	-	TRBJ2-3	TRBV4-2	CASRGRRGNTDTQYF	TGTGCCAGCAGGGGGCGGAGGGGAAACACAGATACGCAGTATTTT
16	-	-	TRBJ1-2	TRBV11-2	CASSPTGGAQDYGYTF	TGTGCCAGCAGCCCCACGGGGGGGGCGCAGGACTATGGCTACACCTTC
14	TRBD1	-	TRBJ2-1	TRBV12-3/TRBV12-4	CASSLPTGNNEQFF	TGTGCCAGCAGTTTACCGACAGGGAACAATGAGCAGTTCTTC
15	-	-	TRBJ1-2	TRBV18	CASSRGIQDNYGYTF	TGTGCCAGCTCACGGGGAATACAGGATAACTATGGCTACACCTTC
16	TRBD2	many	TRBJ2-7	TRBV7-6	CASSPGTSGGPYEQYF	TGTGCCAGCAGCCCCGGGACTAGCGGGGGTCCGTACGAGCAGTACTTC
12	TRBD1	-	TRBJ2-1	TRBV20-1	CSGDSPYNEQFF	TGCAGTGGGGACAGCCCCTACAATGAGCAGTTCTTC
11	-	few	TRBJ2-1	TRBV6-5	CASSLENEQFF	TGTGCCAGCAGTTTGGAGAACGAGCAGTTCTTC
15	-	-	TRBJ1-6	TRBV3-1	CASSLLGEGNSPLHF	TGTGCCAGCAGCCTACTTGGGGAAGGAAATTCACCCCTCCACTTT
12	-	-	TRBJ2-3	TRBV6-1	CASSQGVGTQYF	TGTGCCAGCAGTCAGGGAGTTGGTACGCAGTATTTT
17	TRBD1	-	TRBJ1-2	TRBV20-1	CSARDRGGVGQVYGYTF	TGCAGTGCTAGAGATCGTGGGGGAGTGGGACAGGTCTATGGCTACACCTTC
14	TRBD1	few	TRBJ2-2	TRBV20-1	CSAADRGNTGELFF	TGCAGTGCCGCCGACAGGGGGAACACCGGGGAGCTGTTTTTT
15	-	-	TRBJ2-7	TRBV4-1	CASSPVETYDYEQYF	TGCGCCAGCAGCCCAGTTGAGACTTACGACTATGAGCAGTACTTC
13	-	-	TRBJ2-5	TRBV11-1	CASSLPGAQTQYF	TGTGCCAGCAGCTTGCCGGGGGCGCAGACCCAGTACTTC
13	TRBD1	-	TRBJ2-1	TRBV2	CASKWTGGNEQFF	TGTGCCAGCAAGTGGACAGGGGGGAATGAGCAGTTCTTC
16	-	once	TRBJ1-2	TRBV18	CASSPSRAGSAYGYTF	TGTGCCAGCTCACCCAGCCGGGCAGGGAGTGCCTATGGCTACACCTTC
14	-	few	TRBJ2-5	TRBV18	CASSPNRGQETQYF	TGTGCCAGCTCACCAAACCGGGGCCAAGAGACCCAGTACTTC
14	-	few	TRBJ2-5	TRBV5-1	CASSLVAGEETQYF	TGCGCCAGCAGCTTGGTGGCAGGGGAAGAGACCCAGTACTTC
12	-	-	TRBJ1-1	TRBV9	CASSVGDTEAFF	TGTGCCAGCAGCGTAGGGGACACCGAAGCTTTCTTT
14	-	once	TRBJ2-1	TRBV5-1	CASSSRGAGDEQFF	TGCGCCAGCAGTTCACGTGGGGCCGGGGATGAGCAGTTCTTC
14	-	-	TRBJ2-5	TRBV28	CASSHHSGWETQYF	TGTGCCAGCAGTCACCATTCGGGCTGGGAGACCCAGTACTTC
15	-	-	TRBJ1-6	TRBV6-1	CASSGSAGVNSPLHF	TGTGCCAGCAGTGGTTCAGCGGGGGTCAATTCACCCCTCCACTTT
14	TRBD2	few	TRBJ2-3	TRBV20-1	CSAGLAGVKGTQYF	TGCAGTGCCGGACTAGCGGGAGTTAAGGGTACGCAGTATTTT
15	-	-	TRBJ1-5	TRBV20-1	CSARSRGVPGQPQHF	TGCAGTGCTAGAAGCCGGGGGGTCCCCGGTCAGCCCCAGCATTTT
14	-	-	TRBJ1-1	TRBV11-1	CASSQGSTGTEAFF	TGTGCCAGCAGCCAGGGGTCCACAGGGACCGAAGCTTTCTTT
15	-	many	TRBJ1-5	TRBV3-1	CASSHTGVSNQPQHF	TGTGCCAGCAGCCACACGGGAGTTAGCAATCAGCCCCAGCATTTT
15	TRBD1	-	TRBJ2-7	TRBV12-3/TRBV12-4	CASSPGTGRTYEQYF	TGTGCCAGCAGCCCCGGGACAGGCCGGACCTACGAGCAGTACTTC
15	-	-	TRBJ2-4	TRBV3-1	CASSQEITTKNIQYF	TGTGCCAGCAGCCAAGAGATCACAACCAAAAACATTCAGTACTTC
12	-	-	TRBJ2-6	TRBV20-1	CSAVFGANVLTF	TGCAGTGCTGTCTTTGGGGCCAACGTCCTGACTTTC
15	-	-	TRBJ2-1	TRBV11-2	CASSLGSGADDEQFF	TGTGCCAGCAGCTTAGGGTCAGGGGCCGACGATGAGCAGTTCTTC
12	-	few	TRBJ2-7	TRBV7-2	CASSGTAYEQYF	TGTGCCAGCAGCGGCACAGCCTACGAGCAGTACTTC
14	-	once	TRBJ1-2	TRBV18	CASSPPGANYGYTF	TGTGCCAGCTCACCTCCGGGAGCTAACTATGGCTACACCTTC
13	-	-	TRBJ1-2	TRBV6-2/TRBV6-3	CASSYSMRAGYTF	TGTGCCAGCAGTTACTCTATGCGGGCTGGCTACACCTTC
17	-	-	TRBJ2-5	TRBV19	CASSIAAGPGIGETQYF	TGTGCCAGTAGTATAGCCGCGGGACCGGGAATCGGAGAGACCCAGTACTTC
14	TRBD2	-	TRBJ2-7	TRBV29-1	CSAVGDLADYEQYF	TGCAGCGCGGTCGGGGATCTAGCGGACTACGAGCAGTACTTC
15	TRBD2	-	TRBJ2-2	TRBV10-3	CAISTGTSNTGELFF	TGTGCCATCAGTACCGGGACTAGCAACACCGGGGAGCTGTTTTTT
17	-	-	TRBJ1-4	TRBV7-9	CASSHQINSRTNEKLFF	TGTGCCAGCAGCCACCAGATAAACAGCAGAACTAATGAAAAACTGTTTTTT
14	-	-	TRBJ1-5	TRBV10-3	CAISANQGAQPQHF	TGTGCCATCAGTGCAAACCAGGGAGCTCAGCCCCAGCATTTT
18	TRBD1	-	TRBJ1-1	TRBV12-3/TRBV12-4	CASSLVLRGLVRNTEAFF	TGTGCCAGCAGTTTAGTTCTCAGGGGGCTGGTAAGGAACACTGAAGCTTTCTTT